This T cell receptor (beta chain) was identified during a study of PD-L1 blockade in urothelial cancer. Study summary: Blood drawn 3 weeks (second dose) and 6 weeks after treatment start was analyzed.

Points on this clone: What it recognizes is unknown.

Study-level results: Survival was better when pretreatment blood TCR clonality fell below the median.

The CDR3 is made up of 15 amino acids. Trimming removed 5 bases from V and 7 bases from J; junction bases left unmatched: 12. Per germline, CDR1 LNHDA and CDR2 SQIVND (reference sequence). Each PCR had synthetic TCR analog templates added to it as a spike-in. Method: immunoSEQ multiplex PCR; TCRdb's copy keeps in-frame clones and lacks some. The repertoire has some 76,000 clones, about 89% of them found once; the top ten carry 3.4%. The starting material was PBMCs, obtained around atezolizumab (anti-PD-L1) treatment. The TCR sequence derives from a man in his sixties with urothelial cancer. The rearrangement links TRBV19 to TRBJ2-7; 9 bases line up with TRBD1. This CDR3 reads CASSVTGTGMLEQYF. CDR3 DNA sequence: TGTGCCAGTAGTGTAACCGGGACAGGGATGCTTGAGCAGTACTTC.